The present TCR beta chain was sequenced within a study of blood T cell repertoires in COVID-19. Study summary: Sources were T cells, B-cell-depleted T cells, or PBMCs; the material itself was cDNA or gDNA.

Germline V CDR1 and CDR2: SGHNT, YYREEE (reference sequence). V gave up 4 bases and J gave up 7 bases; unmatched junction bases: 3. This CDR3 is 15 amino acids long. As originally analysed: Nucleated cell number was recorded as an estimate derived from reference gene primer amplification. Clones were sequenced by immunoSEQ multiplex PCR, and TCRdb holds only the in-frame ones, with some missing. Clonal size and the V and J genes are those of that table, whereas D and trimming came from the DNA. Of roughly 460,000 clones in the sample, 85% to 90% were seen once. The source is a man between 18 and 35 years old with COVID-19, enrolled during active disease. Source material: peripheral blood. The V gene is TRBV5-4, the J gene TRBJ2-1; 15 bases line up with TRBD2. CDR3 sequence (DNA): TGTGCCAGCAGCCCGGGGACTAGCGGGAGGAATGAGCAGTTCTTC. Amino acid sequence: CASSPGTSGRNEQFF.